There are a few counts of the clone carrying this T cell receptor beta chain. What it recognizes is unknown. The data are from a study of vaccination and CD4 T cells after COVID-19. Germline loops: CDR1 KGHSH, CDR2 LQKENI. The ends were cut back, 6 bases at V and 5 bases at J, with 13 bases in the middle. This CDR3 is 13 amino acids long. CD4+ T cells that had been cultured provided DNA sequenced with the Oncomine TCR Beta short-read assay. It was from cultured CD4+ T cells that genomic DNA was extracted. TCRdb processed the PCR reads anew with MiXCR; each CDR3 protein has one entry. This sample has several thousand distinct CDR3 sequences, with 21% found just once. As for treatment: approximately nine-day PBMC culture with coronavirus spike peptide pools or control peptides (ViraFEST assay). Culture conditions combined some 1.9 million PBMCs per well with 8.5 to 10 IU/ml IL-2 and roughly 10 ug/ml peptide pools.

This clonotype was sampled from a human donor who had recovered from COVID-19. The sequenced sample was CD4+ T cells from blood, cultured in vitro, obtained after SARS-CoV-2 vaccination. This chain uses TRBV18 with TRBJ1-2; possible D gene TRBD1, 6 bases. CDR3 protein: CASSPGTQYGYTF. For the CDR3, the DNA is TGTGCCAGCTCGCCCGGGACACAATATGGCTACACCTTC.